The text below deals with one TCR beta chain. The V gene end was trimmed by 0 bases and the J gene end by 4 bases; junction bases not matched to a gene: 2. Germline V gene lookup returns CDR1 MNHEY and CDR2 SVGEGT. The CDR3 runs 15 residues. This entry comes from a study of response to subunit inactivated influenza vaccine. TCRdb reprocessed the RT-PCR reads via MiXCR and lists one record per CDR3 protein. The repertoire has over 750,000 distinct CDR3 sequences, around 21% of them found once; the top ten carry more than 8.5%. This material consisted of PBMCs from blood, taken roughly 5 days after vaccination. The chain recombines TRBV6-2 or TRBV6-3 with TRBJ2-1, with 8 bases identical to TRBD2. The sequence came from a man over 45 who received an inactivated influenza vaccine. CDR3 sequence: CASSYSGTRYNEQFF. CDR3 coding DNA: TGTGCCAGCAGTTACTCTGGGACTAGGTACAATGAGCAGTTCTTC.